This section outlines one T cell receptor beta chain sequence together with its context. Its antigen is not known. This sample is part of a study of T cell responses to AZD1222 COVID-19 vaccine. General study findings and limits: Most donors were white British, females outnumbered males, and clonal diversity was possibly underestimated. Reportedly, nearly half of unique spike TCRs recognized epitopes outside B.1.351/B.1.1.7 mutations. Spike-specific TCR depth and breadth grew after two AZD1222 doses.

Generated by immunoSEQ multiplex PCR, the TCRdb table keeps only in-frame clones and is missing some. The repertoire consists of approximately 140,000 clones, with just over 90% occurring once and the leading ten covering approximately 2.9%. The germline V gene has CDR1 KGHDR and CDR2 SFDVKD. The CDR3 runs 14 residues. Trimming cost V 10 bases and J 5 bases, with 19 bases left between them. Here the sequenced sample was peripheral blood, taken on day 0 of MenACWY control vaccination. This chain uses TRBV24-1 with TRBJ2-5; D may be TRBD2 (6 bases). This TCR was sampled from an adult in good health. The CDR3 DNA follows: TGTGCCACTTCGACTCTGCGGGGACCGGAGACCCAGTACTTC. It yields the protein CATSTLRGPETQYF.